This record concerns one T cell receptor (beta chain) sequence. Its antigen is currently unknown. Its ends do not fully match the called genes, so a read error is possible. The source of the sample is a study of metastatic and nonmetastatic thyroid tumors. Study at large: Thyroid patients, malignant and benign, had repertoires compared across blood and tumor or nodule tissue. Regarding the study as a whole: Significantly higher TCR beta diversity was reportedly seen in malignant thyroid tumors than benign nodules, in blood and tumor.

There were no patients who had received any treatment before thyroid surgery. TCRdb reprocessed the PCR reads using MiXCR. The data show over 30,000 clones, with about 15% seen just once and 15% to 20% held by the top ten. The germline gives CDR1 SEHNR, CDR2 FQNEAQ (reference sequence). The CDR3 extends over 15 amino acids. The receptor was derived from a male donor with papillary thyroid cancer or a benign thyroid nodule (not recorded which). Some clones in this sample may be carry-over from other donors' samples. Sequencing used blood. V and J are TRBV7-9 and TRBJ2-7, with D uncertain. In DNA, the CDR3 is TGTGCCAGAAGCTTAGGCGAGGCGGCTACCTACGAGCAGTACTTC. Protein product: CARSLGEAATYEQYF.